This T cell receptor beta chain was sequenced during a study of circulating CD8 cells and anti-PD-1 response in melanoma. The QIAseq Immune Repertoire TCR panel built the libraries from 15 ng of total RNA. TCRdb itself ran the reads through MiXCR, one entry per CDR3 protein. The sample carries 500 or so distinct CDR3 sequences, approximately 10% recorded once. By share, this clonotype counts as medium-sized (0.01 to 0.1%). Four subsets defined by PD-1 and/or TIGIT were sorted from live CD3+CD8+TCRalphabeta+ cells. The V and J ends lost 0 bases and 0 bases, in that order; junction bases with no gene match: 6. CDR1 and CDR2 (germline): MGHRA, YSYEKL. This CDR3 contains 18 residues.

The chain combines TRBV4-1 with TRBJ2-2; 8 bases agree with TRBD2. Material: CD8+ T cells from PBMCs, obtained at baseline or after one month of anti-PD-1 therapy (not recorded which). This TCR came from a human donor with melanoma. The chain's CDR3 is CASSQEAGGFANTGELFF. The DNA of the CDR3 is TGCGCCAGCAGCCAAGAGGCGGGGGGCTTCGCGAACACCGGGGAGCTGTTTTTT.